Presented here are 29 T cell receptor beta chains from one specimen sequenced in a study of cytomegalovirus exposure and HLA in healthy donors. 13 Jbeta primers and 60 Vbeta primers were used for the PCR. Repertoires were generated with immunoSEQ multiplex PCR, while TCRdb's copy carries only in-frame clones and drops some. In the table there are hundreds of thousands of clones, around 89% of which are singletons. What was sequenced was PBMCs. These receptors were obtained from a woman aged 18-29 years in good health and CMV-seronegative.

V and J are TRBV4-2 and TRBJ1-2; 7 positions match TRBD1. In germline, CDR1 is LGHNA, CDR2 YNFKEQ. There are 16 residues in the CDR3. J lost 5 bases, V lost 0 bases, and 9 bases had no gene match. As DNA, the CDR3 is TGTGCCAGCAGCCAAGATTTTTCGGCAGGGGGTTATGGCTACACCTTC. Its translation is CASSQDFSAGGYGYTF.

This sequence joins TRBV6-6 and TRBJ2-7; D call uncertain. Germline V gives CDR1 MNHNY, CDR2 SVGAGI (reference sequence). Deletions cut 0 bases from V and 0 bases from J, with 9 bases between. The CDR3 contains 15 residues. CDR3 coding DNA: TGTGCCAGCAGTTACTCGAAATTCAGCTCCTACGAGCAGTACTTC. Translating gives CASSYSKFSSYEQYF.

This clone was detected only once. CDR3 sequence (DNA): TGTGCCAGCAGCTTGGGCAACGGGGGAATGCCGGGGGAGACCCAGTACTTC. Translated: CASSLGNGGMPGETQYF. The chain has TRBV5-8 and TRBJ2-5; D may be TRBD2 (6 bases). This CDR3 contains 17 residues. The V end lost 0 bases, the J end lost 5 bases, and 20 bases lay between the germline ends. Per germline, CDR1 SGHTS and CDR2 YDEGEE.

The chain combines TRBV7-2 with TRBJ1-2; D is ambiguous. Trimming left V 6 bases short and J 6 bases short, with 17 bases between. The germline gives CDR1 SGHTA, CDR2 FQGNSA. The CDR3 loop spans 14 amino acids. CDR3 sequence reads: CASRTDRGRNGYTF. The CDR3 DNA reads as TGTGCCAGCAGAACCGATAGAGGGAGAAATGGCTACACCTTC.

The chain employs TRBV7-9 and TRBJ2-5; TRBD2 aligns across 7 bases. The germline V gene has CDR1 SEHNR and CDR2 FQNEAQ (reference sequence). The ends lost 1 base at V and 0 bases at J; junction bases unmatched: 5. The CDR3 sequence is 16 residues long. The CDR3 is CASSLGGGTYQETQYF. Written as DNA, the CDR3 is TGTGCCAGCAGCTTAGGGGGGGGAACGTACCAAGAGACCCAGTACTTC.

Turning to this clone: At one end, the junction sequence differs from germline, possibly due to a read error. The chain couples TRBV7-2 to TRBJ1-1, with D possibly being TRBD1 (6 bases). The CDR3 contains 13 residues. Germline V gives CDR1 SGHTA, CDR2 FQGNSA. CDR3 region: CASSLRGNSEAFF. The CDR3, as DNA: TGTGCCAGCAGCTTAAGGGGGAACTCTGAAGCTTTCTTT.

The chain uses TRBV10-3 and TRBJ1-5; D uncertain. The germline V and J ends were trimmed by 10 bases and 2 bases, with 9 bases remaining between them. Germline values: CDR1 ENHRY, CDR2 SYGVKD. The CDR3 totals 12 residues. The CDR3 sequence is CATRTGNQPQHF. The CDR3 nucleotides are TGTGCCACAAGGACTGGCAATCAGCCCCAGCATTTT.

V usage is TRBV11-3 and J usage is TRBJ1-1; D remains ambiguous. This CDR3 has 11 amino acids. Germline values: CDR1 SGHNT, CDR2 YENEEA. V shed 2 bases and J shed 7 bases, with 5 bases lying between them. In DNA, the CDR3 is TGTGCCAGCAGCTTACGGGGTGAAGCTTTCTTT. As protein: CASSLRGEAFF.

This chain uses TRBV2 with TRBJ2-7; D perhaps matches TRBD2 (6 bases). Trimming removed 8 bases from V and 7 bases from J, with 21 bases in between. CDR1 and CDR2 (germline): SNHLY, FYNNEI. The CDR3 extends over 14 amino acids. CDR3 amino acids: CASGSVIPAGEQYF. The CDR3 DNA reads as TGTGCCAGCGGAAGTGTCATACCGGCGGGGGAGCAGTACTTC.

The chain combines TRBV4-3 with TRBJ2-1; D is possibly TRBD2 (6 bases). The CDR3 runs 14 residues. The V end was cut by 0 bases, the J end by 6 bases, with 9 bases between. The germline V gene encodes CDR1 LGHNA and CDR2 YSLEER. In DNA form, the CDR3 reads TGCGCCAGCAGCCAAGAGGAGGGGCCCAATGAGCAGTTCTTC. Its translation: CASSQEEGPNEQFF.

This clone was seen just once. This sequence joins TRBV29-1 and TRBJ2-3, with D tentatively TRBD1 (5 bases). This CDR3 is built from 15 residues. V lost 4 bases, J lost 0 bases, and 14 bases lay in between. The germline gives CDR1 SQVTM, CDR2 ANQGSEA. As DNA, the CDR3 is TGCAGCGTTGTTTATACAGGAGAAAGCACAGATACGCAGTATTTT. This translates into CSVVYTGESTDTQYF.

The chain employs TRBV6-6 and TRBJ2-7; D is possibly TRBD1 (6 bases). CDR3 length: 16 amino acids. CDR1 is MNHNY, CDR2 SVGAGI, per germline (reference sequence). V was clipped by 2 bases and J by 6 bases, with 20 bases between them. CDR3 sequence (DNA): TGTGCCAGCAGTTACGATCCTGCGGGCAGGGGTGGCGAGCAGTACTTC. It encodes CASSYDPAGRGGEQYF.

This chain connects TRBV13 to TRBJ2-5; 15 bases align to TRBD2. The germline gives CDR1 PRHDT, CDR2 FYEKMQ (reference sequence). CDR3 length: 16 residues. The junction had 4 bases not matched to a gene; V was cut back by 5 bases and J by 3 bases. The CDR3 loop is CASSTRTSGREETQYF. Written as DNA, the CDR3 is TGTGCCAGCAGCACCCGGACTAGCGGGAGGGAAGAGACCCAGTACTTC.

The rearrangement joins TRBV7-2 to TRBJ1-4, with TRBD1 as a possible D gene (6 bases). Trimming shortened V by 1 base and J by 7 bases, and 7 bases separated the two germline ends. Germline values: CDR1 SGHTA, CDR2 FQGNSA. The CDR3 length is 13 residues. CDR3 DNA: TGTGCCAGCAGCTTAGGGACAGCTGAAAAACTGTTTTTT. This translates into CASSLGTAEKLFF.

The V and J genes are TRBV6-6 and TRBJ1-2, with D possibly matching TRBD1 (5 bases). The CDR3 is made up of 13 amino acids. V gave up 6 bases and J gave up 9 bases, with 17 bases separating them. Per the germline V gene, CDR1 is MNHNY and CDR2 is SVGAGI (reference sequence). Here the CDR3 DNA reads TGTGCCAGCAGGAGACAGTCCTCAGGAAGCTACACCTTC. This encodes CASRRQSSGSYTF.

The CDR3 bases are TGTGCCAGCAGCCAAGATCTTGCAGCGAGCTCCTACGAGCAGTACTTC. The encoded protein is CASSQDLAASSYEQYF. The chain carries TRBV4-2 and TRBJ2-7; D remains ambiguous. CDR3 size: 16 residues. The V end lost 0 bases, the J end lost 0 bases, and 12 bases lay between the germline ends. CDR1 LGHNA and CDR2 YNFKEQ come from the germline V gene.

This clone was recorded a few times. V gene TRBV5-1 combines with J gene TRBJ2-3; 7 positions match TRBD1. Unmatched junction bases numbered 7, after V lost 7 bases and J lost 2 bases. CDR1 and CDR2 from the germline V gene are SGHRS and YFSETQ. This CDR3 is 14 amino acids long. CDR3 nucleotides: TGCGCCAGCGGTATACAGGGGACCACAGATACGCAGTATTTT. It encodes CASGIQGTTDTQYF.

The chain employs TRBV7-2 and TRBJ1-5; perhaps TRBD1 as D (5 bases). CDR1 is SGHTA and CDR2 is FQGNSA in the germline V gene. CDR3 length: 14 residues. V dropped 7 bases and J dropped 7 bases, with 17 bases sitting between them. CDR3 sequence (DNA): TGTGCCAGCACCACCGGGGGTTTGGCGCAGCCCCAGCATTTT. Translating it yields CASTTGGLAQPQHF.

Here the CDR3 DNA reads TGTGCCAGCAGTGCAGGGTCCCGCCAAAGAGCTTTCTTT. Translation gives CASSAGSRQRAFF. The V gene is TRBV2, the J gene TRBJ1-1, with D perhaps TRBD1 (5 bases). The CDR3 runs 13 residues. The V gene lost 4 bases and the J gene lost 10 bases, with 16 bases spanning the gap. Germline loops: CDR1 SNHLY, CDR2 FYNNEI.

The J gene is TRBJ1-1, the V gene TRBV5-3; TRBD1 agrees at 8 bases. TRBV5-3 qualifies as an ORF whose function is uncertain. The CDR3 consists of 14 residues. The trim removed 4 bases at V and 1 base at J, leaving 3 bases unmatched. Written as DNA, the CDR3 is TGTGCCAGAAGCCAGGGACAGGCGAACACTGAAGCTTTCTTT. Its translation: CARSQGQANTEAFF.

The chain combines TRBV6-5 with TRBJ2-1; 9 bases map to TRBD2. The germline CDR1 and CDR2 sequences are MNHEY and SVGAGI. The CDR3 covers 15 residues. J was trimmed by 4 bases and V by 5 bases; bases with no gene match: 6. The CDR3: CASSRGTSRYNEQFF. CDR3 DNA sequence: TGTGCCAGCAGTCGGGGGACTAGCAGATACAATGAGCAGTTCTTC.

The CDR3 region has the DNA TGCGCCAGCAGCTTGCAGGGTTCGGCTGAAGCTTTCTTT. It specifies CASSLQGSAEAFF. The genes are TRBV5-1 and TRBJ1-1; D might be TRBD1 (5 bases). The germline V gene has CDR1 SGHRS and CDR2 YFSETQ. V lost 1 base and J 6 bases, leaving 10 bases between the germline ends. The CDR3 has 13 residues.

The chain carries TRBV19 and TRBJ1-1; maybe TRBD1 (6 bases). Trimming pared 5 bases from V and 3 bases from J, leaving 10 bases between. Germline V gene lookup returns CDR1 LNHDA and CDR2 SQIVND (reference sequence). This CDR3 has 13 amino acids. Here the CDR3 DNA reads TGTGCCAGTAGTGGGGGCCGCGACACTGAAGCTTTCTTT. It is translated as CASSGGRDTEAFF.

The chain recombines TRBV29-1 with TRBJ2-3; a possible D gene is TRBD1 (5 bases). Germline values: CDR1 SQVTM, CDR2 ANQGSEA. The CDR3 is 12 amino acids. V was cut by 3 bases and J by 4 bases, with 8 bases left in between. This chain's CDR3 is CSVEAGSDTQYF. The CDR3 DNA reads as TGCAGCGTTGAGGCAGGGTCAGATACGCAGTATTTT.

The chain has TRBV14 and TRBJ2-7; 7 positions match TRBD2. Germline V gene data show CDR1 as SGHDN and CDR2 as FVKESK. The CDR3 consists of 14 residues. Trimming removed 4 bases from V and 4 bases from J; junction bases left unmatched: 7. CDR3 in amino acids: CASSPLAGDYEQYF. CDR3 DNA sequence: TGTGCCAGCAGCCCTTTGGCGGGGGATTACGAGCAGTACTTC.

This chain joins TRBV6-5 and TRBJ1-1, with D unresolved. Germline V gene data show CDR1 as MNHEY and CDR2 as SVGAGI. V lost 5 bases and J lost 7, with 11 bases in between. The CDR3 spans 12 residues. The CDR3 spells CASSEFGGEAFF. The CDR3 region has the DNA TGTGCCAGCAGTGAATTTGGCGGTGAAGCTTTCTTT.

The V call is TRBV4-2, the J call TRBJ1-1; no firm D call. CDR1 and CDR2 from the germline V gene are LGHNA and YNFKEQ. Trimming removed 0 bases at V and 0 bases at J, with 8 bases between. The CDR3 has 15 residues. The CDR3 DNA sequence: TGTGCCAGCAGCCAAGAAAGAGCTATGAACACTGAAGCTTTCTTT. Residues: CASSQERAMNTEAFF.

The rearrangement uses TRBV4-2 and TRBJ2-1; a weak D match, TRBD2 (6 bases). Germline lookup yields CDR1 LGHNA and CDR2 YNFKEQ. The ends were cut back, 5 bases at V and 7 bases at J, with 21 bases in the middle. CDR3 length: 16 residues. In DNA form, the CDR3 reads TGTGCCAGCAGCTGGGGGTGGCGGGACCTCGAGAATGAGCAGTTCTTC. Residues: CASSWGWRDLENEQFF.

This clone was observed a handful of times. The gene calls are TRBV27 and TRBJ1-5, with D perhaps matching TRBD1 (6 bases). The germline V gene has CDR1 MNHEY and CDR2 SMNVEV (reference sequence). The CDR3 is 15 residues long. V was shortened by 7 bases and J by 4 bases, with 17 bases between the two germline ends. The CDR3 is CASTSMTGPNQPQHF. The DNA of the CDR3 is TGTGCCAGCACCTCCATGACAGGCCCTAATCAGCCCCAGCATTTT.